This entry lists 27 T cell receptor beta chains sequenced from one sample in a study of T cell responses to AZD1222 COVID-19 vaccine. This table comes from immunoSEQ multiplex PCR, and its TCRdb copy is limited to in-frame clones, with some not included. The repertoire has roughly 65,000 clones, roughly 80% of them found once; the top ten carry around 27%. Sequencing was performed on peripheral blood, taken 28 days after the second AZD1222 dose. The receptors were gathered from an adult who received the AZD1222 COVID-19 vaccine.

On this clone itself: Other DNA sequences within the sample encode an identical CDR3. J is TRBJ1-1 and V is TRBV2; no definite D call. CDR3 size: 13 residues. Trimming shortened V by 6 bases and J by 2 bases, and 10 bases separated the two germline ends. CDR1 SNHLY and CDR2 FYNNEI come from the germline V gene. The CDR3 DNA sequence: TGTGCCAGCAGCAAGGAGGGAAACACTGAAGCTTTCTTT. It codes for CASSKEGNTEAFF.

The V gene is TRBV29-1, the J gene TRBJ1-1; D is ambiguous. Trimming cost V 4 bases and J 2 bases, with 8 bases left between them. The germline V gene encodes CDR1 SQVTM and CDR2 ANQGSEA. The length of the CDR3 is 12 residues. The CDR3 here is CSVVPRNTEAFF. The DNA for the CDR3 is TGCAGCGTTGTTCCACGAAACACTGAAGCTTTCTTT.

The chain recombines TRBV27 with TRBJ1-1; possibly TRBD1 for D (5 bases). V shed 5 bases and J shed 4 bases, with 17 bases lying between them. The CDR3 sequence is 15 residues long. CDR1 and CDR2 from the germline V gene are MNHEY and SMNVEV (reference sequence). CDR3 nucleotides: TGTGCCAGCAGTCTTCAGGGAGGAGGGAGCACTGAAGCTTTCTTT. This sequence encodes CASSLQGGGSTEAFF.

V usage is TRBV2 and J usage is TRBJ2-7, with TRBD1 identical over 9 bases. With V trimmed by 6 bases and J by 3 bases, 6 bases remained unmatched. CDR3 length: 14 residues. In germline, CDR1 is SNHLY, CDR2 FYNNEI. This CDR3 is CASRRDRVSYEQYF. In DNA, the CDR3 is TGTGCCAGCAGGAGGGACAGGGTGAGCTACGAGCAGTACTTC.

This rearrangement joins TRBV6-5 to TRBJ1-1, with D hard to call. Germline CDR1 is MNHEY and CDR2 is SVGAGI. The CDR3 is 16 amino acids. V was clipped by 0 bases and J by 2 bases, with 13 bases between them. Here the CDR3 reads CASSYSREVGNTEAFF. CDR3 coding DNA: TGTGCCAGCAGTTACTCAAGGGAAGTGGGCAACACTGAAGCTTTCTTT.

The V gene is TRBV20-1, the J gene TRBJ2-7; 9 bases are shared with TRBD2. With V trimmed by 3 bases and J by 3 bases, 15 bases remained unmatched. There are 17 residues in the CDR3. Germline V lookup: CDR1 DFQATT, CDR2 SNEGSKA (reference sequence). CDR3 residues: CSASPREGLGGNYEQYF. CDR3 in DNA: TGCAGTGCTAGTCCGCGGGAGGGCCTTGGAGGTAACTACGAGCAGTACTTC.

This chain links TRBV7-2 with TRBJ2-3; possibly TRBD1 for D (6 bases). CDR1 and CDR2 from the germline V gene are SGHTA and FQGNSA. The CDR3 totals 15 residues. Between the trimmed V and J ends, which lost 1 base and 8 bases, there was a span of 16 bases. CDR3 residues: CASSLESPGQGTQYF. The CDR3 nucleotides are TGTGCCAGCAGCTTAGAGTCCCCGGGACAAGGTACGCAGTATTTT.

The rearrangement links TRBV27 to TRBJ2-2; D assignment may be TRBD1 or TRBD2 (5 bases each). This CDR3 has 14 residues. Looked up from germline, CDR1 is MNHEY and CDR2 is SMNVEV (reference sequence). V was clipped by 5 bases and J by 3 bases, with 10 bases between them. CDR3 bases: TGTGCCAGCAGTCGGGACCATTACACCGGGGAGCTGTTTTTT. It yields the protein CASSRDHYTGELFF.

This chain joins TRBV29-1 and TRBJ2-1; TRBD1 matches at 9 bases. Losses at the gene ends were 6 bases for V and 0 bases for J; bases not matched to a gene: 9. The CDR3 consists of 16 residues. Looked up from germline, CDR1 is SQVTM and CDR2 is ANQGSEA. For the CDR3, the DNA is TGCAGCGTGGAGGGACAGGGACTAATCTCCTACAATGAGCAGTTCTTC. Protein: CSVEGQGLISYNEQFF.

J is TRBJ2-3 and V is TRBV11-2; 12 nucleotides align to TRBD1. The CDR3 has 17 residues. The trim removed 4 bases at V and 3 bases at J, leaving 8 bases unmatched. Germline V CDR1 and CDR2: SGHAT, FQNNGV. The DNA for the CDR3 is TGTGCCAGCAGCTCCACAGGGACAGGGGGCCGAACAGATACGCAGTATTTT. Translating it yields CASSSTGTGGRTDTQYF.

The rearrangement links TRBV21-1 to TRBJ2-3; no check of the table's D call, TRBD2, against the DNA was made. TRBV21-1 constitutes a pseudogene. CDR3 length: 16 amino acids. CDR3 loop: CASCRAAGCKTDTQYF. Here the CDR3 DNA reads TGTGCCAGCTGCAGGGCAGCGGGGTGTAAGACAGATACGCAGTATTTT.

The rearrangement links TRBV14 to TRBJ1-2; D is possibly TRBD1 (5 bases). The V end lost 0 bases, the J end lost 4 bases, and 18 bases lay between the germline ends. CDR1 and CDR2 (germline): SGHDN, FVKESK. The CDR3 loop spans 17 amino acids. CDR3 nucleotide sequence: TGTGCCAGCAGCCAAGATAGGGGAGTAGGGGATCCCTATGGCTACACCTTC. Translated: CASSQDRGVGDPYGYTF.

This chain links TRBV5-1 with TRBJ2-5, with D hard to call. V lost 3 bases to trimming and J lost 4 bases, with 16 bases between them. Germline CDR1 SGHRS, CDR2 YFSETQ. CDR3 length equals 15 residues. The CDR3 sequence is CASSWWGSSGETQYF. In DNA form, the CDR3 reads TGCGCCAGCAGCTGGTGGGGTTCCTCGGGAGAGACCCAGTACTTC. The full variable domain, its missing parts supplied by reference TRBV5-1 and TRBJ2-5, is KAGVTQTPRYLIKTRGQQVTLSCSPISGHRSVSWYQQTPGQGLQFLFEYFSETQRNKGNFPGRFSGRQFSNSRSEMNVSTLELGDSALYLCASSWWGSSGETQYFGPGTRLLVL.

The V gene is TRBV18, the J gene TRBJ1-1, with 8 bases lining up with TRBD1. J lost 2 bases, V lost 6 bases, and 5 bases had no gene match. CDR1 and CDR2 (germline): KGHSH, LQKENI. The CDR3 is 14 residues long. The CDR3 coding sequence is TGTGCCAGCTCGCGGGACAGGTACAACACTGAAGCTTTCTTT. It is translated as CASSRDRYNTEAFF.

This chain joins TRBV10-3 and TRBJ1-3, with a possible D match to TRBD1 (6 bases). The ends were cut back, 8 bases at V and 1 base at J, with 9 bases in the middle. The CDR3 consists of 13 residues. Germline assignment: CDR1 ENHRY and CDR2 SYGVKD. The CDR3 sequence: CAIHRDSGNTIYF. The CDR3 DNA follows: TGTGCCATCCACAGGGATTCTGGAAACACCATATATTTT.

This chain uses TRBV3-1 (or the pseudogene TRBV3-2) with TRBJ2-3; no definite D call. The CDR3 consists of 13 residues. Germline V gives CDR1 LGHDT, CDR2 YNNKEL (reference sequence). V gave up 1 base and J gave up 4 bases, with 6 bases separating them. The chain's CDR3 is CASSQGPSDTQYF. CDR3 nucleotides: TGTGCCAGCAGCCAAGGGCCTTCAGATACGCAGTATTTT.

This clone was seen a single time. The chain has TRBV6-5 and TRBJ2-3; D is undetermined. V lost 0 bases to trimming and J lost 1 base, with 5 bases between them. CDR1 and CDR2 from the germline V gene are MNHEY and SVGAGI. This CDR3 has 14 residues. Here the CDR3 reads CASSYSLGTDTQYF. The DNA of the CDR3 is TGTGCCAGCAGTTACTCTTTGGGCACAGATACGCAGTATTTT.

The J gene is TRBJ2-5, the V gene TRBV15, with D hard to call. Germline assignment: CDR1 LNHNV and CDR2 YYDKDF (reference sequence). V was cut by 0 bases and J by 2 bases, with 4 bases left in between. This CDR3 has 13 residues. The CDR3 region is CATSRDRQETQYF. For the CDR3, the DNA is TGTGCCACCAGCAGAGATAGACAAGAGACCCAGTACTTC.

The table lists this clone with a count of one. J is TRBJ1-1 and V is TRBV3-1 (or the pseudogene TRBV3-2), with D perhaps TRBD1 (5 bases). The CDR3 has 15 amino acids. Trimming took 2 bases from V and 4 from J, leaving 14 bases between them. Germline V gene data show CDR1 as LGHDT and CDR2 as YNNKEL (reference sequence). CDR3 loop: CASSQHDSGSTEAFF. The CDR3 nucleotides are TGTGCCAGCAGCCAACATGACAGTGGGAGCACTGAAGCTTTCTTT.

This clone was seen more than once but under ten times. The chain links TRBV30 to TRBJ1-5, with 7 positions matching TRBD1. The CDR3 extends over 16 amino acids. In germline, CDR1 is GTSNPN, CDR2 SVGIG (reference sequence). V trimming: 0 bases; J trimming: 1 base; junction bases outside the gene matches: 6. CDR3: CAWSVGGTVSNQPQHF. CDR3 DNA: TGTGCCTGGAGTGTAGGAGGGACAGTAAGCAATCAGCCCCAGCATTTT.

This chain links TRBV3-1 (or the pseudogene TRBV3-2) with TRBJ2-3, with a tentative D call TRBD1 (6 bases). This CDR3 comprises 16 residues. The germline gives CDR1 LGHDT, CDR2 YNNKEL (reference sequence). V lost 5 bases, J lost 2 bases, and 17 bases lay in between. The CDR3 nucleotides read TGTGCCAGCAGCGGACACCCACAGGGAAACACAGATACGCAGTATTTT. Translating gives CASSGHPQGNTDTQYF.

There are a few counts of this clone. The J gene is TRBJ1-1, the V gene TRBV9, with D possibly being TRBD1 (6 bases). Germline V gene data show CDR1 as SGDLS and CDR2 as YYNGEE. The V end lost 3 bases, the J end lost 0 bases, and 9 bases lay between the germline ends. This CDR3 has 14 residues. The CDR3 nucleotides are TGTGCCAGCAGCGGACAGGCCATGAACACTGAAGCTTTCTTT. Translated, it gives CASSGQAMNTEAFF.

The rearrangement uses TRBV12-3 or TRBV12-4 and TRBJ2-7; D uncertain. V lost 7 bases, J lost 2 bases, and 9 bases lay in between. CDR3 length: 12 residues. The chain's CDR3 is CASMSPTYEQYF. The CDR3 DNA reads TGTGCCAGCATGTCCCCCACCTACGAGCAGTACTTC.

V usage is TRBV10-3 and J usage is TRBJ1-1; 9 bases are a match to TRBD1. The CDR3 covers 17 residues. With V trimmed by 10 bases and J by 0 bases, 15 bases remained unmatched. Germline V lookup: CDR1 ENHRY, CDR2 SYGVKD. CDR3 residues: CATRPGTGRDVNTEAFF. As DNA, the CDR3 is TGTGCCACCCGTCCCGGGACAGGGCGGGACGTGAACACTGAAGCTTTCTTT.

In its sample, this clone was seen once. The chain has TRBV10-2 and TRBJ1-5, with 11 bases that match TRBD1. The CDR3 has 17 residues. The V gene's germline CDR1 is WSHSY and CDR2 SAAADI. The V segment lost 3 bases and the J segment 8 bases; nucleotides outside the gene matches: 12. CDR3 loop: CASSDSLSGTGGKPQHF. In DNA form, the CDR3 reads TGCGCCAGCAGTGACTCACTCTCCGGGACAGGGGGTAAGCCCCAGCATTTT.

This clone was found a few times. This sequence joins TRBV12-5 and TRBJ2-1; D remains ambiguous. The CDR3 length is 13 residues. Looked up from germline, CDR1 is LGHNT and CDR2 is FRNRAP. Trimming removed 5 bases at V and 3 bases at J, with 8 bases between. The CDR3 is CASGLRGYNEQFF. The CDR3 coding sequence is TGTGCTAGTGGTCTCCGCGGCTACAATGAGCAGTTCTTC.

The count of this clone is one. The chain is built from TRBV7-9 and TRBJ1-3; possibly TRBD1 for D (5 bases). The ends were cut back, 4 bases at V and 0 bases at J, with 13 bases in the middle. The germline gives CDR1 SEHNR, CDR2 FQNEAQ (reference sequence). The CDR3 runs to 16 residues. The CDR3 sequence: CASSSPGPSSGNTIYF. DNA of the CDR3: TGTGCCAGCAGCTCACCGGGACCCAGCTCTGGAAACACCATATATTTT.